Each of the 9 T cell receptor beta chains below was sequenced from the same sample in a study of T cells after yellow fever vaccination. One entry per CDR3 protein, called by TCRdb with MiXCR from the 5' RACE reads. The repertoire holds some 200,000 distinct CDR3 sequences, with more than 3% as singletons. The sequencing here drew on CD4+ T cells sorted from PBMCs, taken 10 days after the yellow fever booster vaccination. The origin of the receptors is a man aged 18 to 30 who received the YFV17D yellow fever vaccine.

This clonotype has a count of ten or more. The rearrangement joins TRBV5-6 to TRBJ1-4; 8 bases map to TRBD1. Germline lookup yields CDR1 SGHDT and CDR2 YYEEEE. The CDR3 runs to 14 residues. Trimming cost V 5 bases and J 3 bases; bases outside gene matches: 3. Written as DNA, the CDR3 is TGTGCCAGCAGTTCCAGGGGGCCTAATGAAAAACTGTTTTTT. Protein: CASSSRGPNEKLFF.

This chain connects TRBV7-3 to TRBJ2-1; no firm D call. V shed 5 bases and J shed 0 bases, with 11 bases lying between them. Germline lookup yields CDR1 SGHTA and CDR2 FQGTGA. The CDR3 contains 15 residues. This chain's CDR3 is CASSPHTSSYNEQFF. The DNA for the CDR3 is TGTGCCAGCAGCCCCCACACGAGCTCCTACAATGAGCAGTTCTTC.

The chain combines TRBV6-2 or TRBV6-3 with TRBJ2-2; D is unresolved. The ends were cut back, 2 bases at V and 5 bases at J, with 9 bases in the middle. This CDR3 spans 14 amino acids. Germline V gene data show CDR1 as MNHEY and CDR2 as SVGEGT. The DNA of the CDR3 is TGTGCCAGCAGTTACGGATGGGGAACCGGGGAGCTGTTTTTT. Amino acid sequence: CASSYGWGTGELFF.

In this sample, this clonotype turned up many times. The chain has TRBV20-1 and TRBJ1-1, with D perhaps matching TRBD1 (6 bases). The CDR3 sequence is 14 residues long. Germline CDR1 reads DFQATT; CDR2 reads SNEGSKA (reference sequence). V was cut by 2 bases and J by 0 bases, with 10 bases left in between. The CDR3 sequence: CSARWGQMNTEAFF. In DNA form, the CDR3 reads TGCAGTGCTAGATGGGGACAAATGAACACTGAAGCTTTCTTT.

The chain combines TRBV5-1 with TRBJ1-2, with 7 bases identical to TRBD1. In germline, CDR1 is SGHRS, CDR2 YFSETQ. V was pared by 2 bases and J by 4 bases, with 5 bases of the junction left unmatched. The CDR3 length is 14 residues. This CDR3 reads CASSLEAGGYGYTF. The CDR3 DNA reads TGCGCCAGCAGCTTAGAAGCAGGGGGCTATGGCTACACCTTC.

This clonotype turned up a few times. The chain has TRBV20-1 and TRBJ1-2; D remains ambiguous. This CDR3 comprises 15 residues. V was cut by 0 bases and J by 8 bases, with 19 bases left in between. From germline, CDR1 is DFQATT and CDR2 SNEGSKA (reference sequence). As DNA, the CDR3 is TGCAGTGCTAGAGATCGAGAGGGAGGGTTAAGGGGCTACACCTTC. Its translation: CSARDREGGLRGYTF.

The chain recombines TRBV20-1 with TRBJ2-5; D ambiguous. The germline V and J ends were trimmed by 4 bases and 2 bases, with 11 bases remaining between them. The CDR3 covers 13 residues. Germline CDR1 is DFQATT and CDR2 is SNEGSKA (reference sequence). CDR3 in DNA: TGCAGTGCTATAAACAGTGTTCAAGAGACCCAGTACTTC. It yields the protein CSAINSVQETQYF.

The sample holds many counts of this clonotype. The CDR3 spells CASSQIPGTAYNEQFF. DNA of the CDR3: TGCGCCAGCAGCCAGATCCCCGGGACTGCTTACAATGAGCAGTTCTTC. This sequence joins TRBV5-1 and TRBJ2-1, with TRBD2 as a possible D gene (6 bases). The CDR3 has 16 residues. Germline V gene data show CDR1 as SGHRS and CDR2 as YFSETQ. V dropped 4 bases and J dropped 4 bases, with 18 bases sitting between them.

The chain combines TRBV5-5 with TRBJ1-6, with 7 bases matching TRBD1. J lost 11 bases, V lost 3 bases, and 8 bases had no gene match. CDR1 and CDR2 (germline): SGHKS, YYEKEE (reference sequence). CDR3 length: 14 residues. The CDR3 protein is CASSSRTGQTPLHF. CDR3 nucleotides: TGTGCCAGCAGCTCCAGGACAGGTCAGACACCCCTCCACTTT.